Listed below are T cell receptor beta chains from one sample, sequenced in a study of blood T cell repertoires in COVID-19. TCRdb keeps only in-frame clones here, not all; method: immunoSEQ multiplex PCR. The sample has about 53,000 clones, 80% to 90% seen once. The specimen was peripheral blood. All receptors derive from a man older than 75 with acute or convalescent COVID-19. CDR3s leave out the opening cysteine and the closing phenylalanine or tryptophan. A D gene is named only where the DNA matches it firmly.

J gene,D gene,V gene,CDR3 protein
TRBJ2-6,TRBD1,TRBV19,ASSISGTAYSGANVLT
TRBJ2-5,TRBD1,TRBV6-5,ASSYRQGAETQY
TRBJ2-3,TRBD2,TRBV27,ASSWARLAGGADTQY
TRBJ1-1,.,TRBV7-2,ASSLPPPTAAF
TRBJ1-2,.,TRBV11-2,ASSLSFSYGYT
TRBJ2-7,.,TRBV9,ASSALDSAHYYEQY
TRBJ1-3,.,TRBV6-5,ASSLREGNGNTIY
TRBJ1-2,TRBD1,TRBV6-5,ASKPGGASYGYT
TRBJ1-1,TRBD1,TRBV9,ASSTGQATEAF
TRBJ1-4,.,TRBV11-2,ASSLDLNSATNEKLF
TRBJ2-7,TRBD1,TRBV5-1,ASSLALSGTGGSYEQY
TRBJ1-1,TRBD1,TRBV4-1,ASSQDRDRGRPDTEAF
TRBJ2-2,.,TRBV4-3,ASSQVQGPGELF
TRBJ1-5,.,TRBV7-3,ASSRRPGQPQH
TRBJ1-1,.,TRBV12-3/TRBV12-4,ASNRRGGTEAF
TRBJ1-4,.,TRBV10-3,AISGKRGLNEKLF
TRBJ1-6,.,TRBV27,ASSLSPGRQSSYNSPLH
TRBJ1-3,.,TRBV6-5,ATSVYGQGNTIY
TRBJ2-3,.,TRBV7-3,ASSRRRVADTQY
TRBJ1-5,TRBD1,TRBV19,ASSSSPGQAVSNQPQH
TRBJ1-6,.,TRBV5-1,ASSLTGSVDNSPLH
TRBJ2-2,TRBD2,TRBV6-5,ASSLGLAGTGELF
TRBJ1-1,.,TRBV11-3,ASSLLQGEAF
TRBJ2-7,.,TRBV23-1,ASTPLVGEPDSYEQY
TRBJ1-1,.,TRBV10-2,ASSESRGGDTEAF
TRBJ2-7,TRBD1,TRBV6-5,ASRWTGSYEQY
TRBJ1-1,.,TRBV7-9,ASSPRGDTEAF
TRBJ1-5,TRBD1,TRBV7-2,ASSFQPGQGGQPQH
TRBJ1-1,TRBD1,TRBV5-1,ASSLTGTGANTEAF
TRBJ2-7,TRBD2,TRBV4-3,ASSQEASGGDEQY
TRBJ1-3,TRBD1,TRBV19,ASTDRGRDTIY
TRBJ1-5,.,TRBV30,AWSDYRYLQPQH
TRBJ2-7,TRBD1,TRBV6-7,ASSDRDRIDFSSYEQY
TRBJ2-4,.,TRBV7-2,ASSLAGLGQNIQY
TRBJ1-2,.,TRBV7-9,ASSLAQGSRLV